Below are 2 T cell receptor beta chains sequenced from a single sample in a study of blood T cell repertoires in COVID-19. The table came from immunoSEQ multiplex PCR; TCRdb's copy has only in-frame clones and leaves some out. The table has over 150,000 clones, 84% seen once. Material for sequencing was peripheral blood. These receptors were taken from a man in his 70s with active or convalescent COVID-19.

This chain links TRBV29-1 with TRBJ1-2; D ambiguous. The CDR3 runs to 13 residues. Germline loops: CDR1 SQVTM, CDR2 ANQGSEA. V was clipped by 4 bases and J by 3 bases, with 12 bases between them. The CDR3 is CSVVLPEHYGYTF. The CDR3 DNA reads as TGCAGCGTTGTTCTCCCAGAACACTATGGCTACACCTTC.

The chain employs TRBV3-1 (or the pseudogene TRBV3-2) and TRBJ1-1, with a weak D call TRBD1 (5 bases). Germline CDR1 is LGHDT and CDR2 is YNNKEL (reference sequence). The ends were cut back, 0 bases at V and 0 bases at J, with 11 bases in the middle. The CDR3 runs to 16 residues. The CDR3 DNA is TGTGCCAGCAGCCAAGACCTGGGGGGGATGAACACTGAAGCTTTCTTT. Amino acid sequence: CASSQDLGGMNTEAFF.